This is a list of T cell receptor beta chains from one sample in a study of cytomegalovirus exposure and HLA in healthy donors. Sequenced by immunoSEQ multiplex PCR; TCRdb stores in-frame clones only, minus some. The data show about 360,000 clones, 86% seen once. The sequenced material came from PBMCs. These receptors were collected from a woman aged 18-29 years in good health and CMV-seronegative. The CDR3 runs from the conserved cysteine through the conserved F or W. The D gene is left open where the match is weak. Not all rows give a size; the values are once, few, many and, for expanded clones, a class.

d_call,v_call,clone_size,j_call,cdr3_aa,cdr3_nt
.,TRBV10-3,.,TRBJ2-7,CAISEEGGSYEQYF,TGTGCCATCAGTGAAGAGGGCGGCTCCTACGAGCAGTACTTC
TRBD1,TRBV7-9,.,TRBJ1-2,CASSEVLRDRGLGYTF,TGTGCCAGCAGCGAAGTCCTCCGGGACAGGGGGCTAGGCTACACCTTC
TRBD2,TRBV27,.,TRBJ2-7,CASSRLAGSSYEQYF,TGTGCCAGCAGTAGACTAGCGGGGAGCTCCTACGAGCAGTACTTC
.,TRBV18,.,TRBJ1-2,CASSRGARSNYGYTF,TGTGCCAGCTCACGGGGAGCCCGGTCTAACTATGGCTACACCTTC
.,TRBV10-3,.,TRBJ2-5,CAISESSSHMETQYF,TGTGCCATCAGTGAGTCTTCTAGCCATATGGAGACCCAGTACTTC
TRBD2,TRBV2,.,TRBJ2-5,CASRRLADQETQYF,TGTGCCAGCAGGCGACTAGCGGACCAAGAGACCCAGTACTTC
.,TRBV29-1,.,TRBJ1-1,CSVEGTVWTNTEAFF,TGCAGCGTTGAAGGGACAGTATGGACGAACACTGAAGCTTTCTTT
.,TRBV9,.,TRBJ2-3,CASSVASGNPDTQYF,TGTGCCAGCAGCGTAGCCAGCGGAAACCCAGATACGCAGTATTTT
.,TRBV5-1,once,TRBJ2-1,CASSLPLDGVYNEQFF,TGCGCCAGCAGCTTGCCCCTCGACGGAGTCTACAATGAGCAGTTCTTC
TRBD2,TRBV7-6,few,TRBJ2-7,CASSIAGGSYEQYF,TGTGCCAGCAGCATAGCGGGGGGTTCCTACGAGCAGTACTTC
TRBD1,TRBV6-6,.,TRBJ1-2,CASSRQGSDGYTF,TGTGCCAGCAGTCGACAGGGGTCCGACGGCTACACCTTC
.,TRBV28,.,TRBJ1-4,CASRNLRGGNEKLFF,TGTGCCAGCAGGAACTTAAGGGGGGGTAATGAAAAACTGTTTTTT
.,TRBV2,.,TRBJ1-1,CASNGGRTEAFF,TGTGCCAGCAACGGGGGGAGGACTGAAGCTTTCTTT
.,TRBV28,.,TRBJ1-4,CASSLTGPATNEKLFF,TGTGCCAGCAGTTTAACAGGCCCTGCAACTAATGAAAAACTGTTTTTT
TRBD1,TRBV4-1,.,TRBJ1-2,CASSQGGQGANYGYTF,TGCGCCAGCAGCCAAGGTGGGCAGGGGGCTAACTATGGCTACACCTTC
TRBD1,TRBV18,.,TRBJ1-5,CASSPRQGNQPQHF,TGTGCCAGCTCACCTAGACAGGGGAATCAGCCCCAGCATTTT
TRBD1,TRBV30,.,TRBJ2-7,CAWSGQAYEQYF,TGTGCCTGGTCAGGACAGGCCTACGAGCAGTACTTC
.,TRBV6-1,once,TRBJ1-3,CASSLGGTGNTIYF,TGTGCCAGCTCCCTAGGGGGTACTGGAAACACCATATATTTT
.,TRBV29-1,few,TRBJ1-2,CSVGHHSFGYTF,TGCAGCGTTGGACACCACTCCTTTGGCTACACCTTC
.,TRBV28,.,TRBJ1-1,CASTPPGSNTEAFF,TGTGCCAGCACCCCCCCGGGGTCGAACACTGAAGCTTTCTTT
.,TRBV5-1,once,TRBJ2-7,CASSWGTSSDYEQYF,TGCGCCAGCAGCTGGGGGACAAGCAGTGACTACGAGCAGTACTTC
TRBD1,TRBV30,few,TRBJ1-2,CAWSVRRLDRGRYYGYTF,TGTGCCTGGAGTGTACGAAGATTGGACAGGGGGCGCTACTATGGCTACACCTTC